The TCR beta chain under discussion was sequenced for a study of T-cell memory formation after mild COVID-19. Study overall: Largely donor-specific TCR clusters were found.

CDR3 length: 14 amino acids. Germline loops: CDR1 PRHDT, CDR2 FYEKMQ (reference sequence). J was trimmed by 2 bases and V by 5 bases; bases with no gene match: 4. This clonotype came up a few times. Its target is unknown. General study points: Later expanders leaned CD4+, whereas clones that contracted between day 15 and 85 were balanced CD4/CD8. CM and EM subsets held most contracting CD4+ clones; EMRA held CD8+ ones.

TCRdb re-called the 5' RACE reads through MiXCR, storing one row per CDR3 protein. The top ten hold roughly 2.4% of the sample, which has some 190,000 distinct CDR3 sequences, approximately 16% seen once. J is TRBJ2-7 and V is TRBV13; TRBD1 matches at 9 bases. The sample comprised PBMCs or a T cell subset sorted from them (not recorded which). The clonotype originates from an adult woman who had mild COVID-19 (a few samples of this study predate the infection). Cell type and time point are not known. This chain's CDR3 is CASSLQGATYEQYF. Written as DNA, the CDR3 is TGTGCCAGCAGCCTACAGGGGGCGACCTACGAGCAGTACTTC.